This is a list of T cell receptor beta chains from one sample in a study of graft-versus-host responses after intestinal transplantation. Profiling relied on immunoSEQ multiplex PCR, and the TCRdb table lists in-frame clones only, not all of them. The sample lists roughly 4,400 clones, around four fifths occurring once. The sequenced sample was ileum tissue, obtained 120 to 130 days after intestinal transplantation. All receptors derive from a human patient who received an intestinal transplant, so some T cells may come from the graft donor. The CDR3 runs from the conserved cysteine through the conserved F or W. A D gene is named only where the DNA matches it firmly. The size field is filled for only some rows; it gives once, few, many or a size class.

V gene	D gene	clone size	J gene	CDR3 DNA	CDR3 protein
TRBV30	.	few	TRBJ1-2	TGTGCCTGGAGTGTTCAATCAGGGCGCGGCTACACCTTC	CAWSVQSGRGYTF
TRBV25-1	.	few	TRBJ2-4	TGTGCCAGCAGTTCAAAAACCTTCGGACAAAACATTCAGTACTTC	CASSSKTFGQNIQYF
TRBV4-1	.	.	TRBJ1-1	TGCGCCAGCAGCCGTGGGGGGATGAACACTGAAGCTTTCTTT	CASSRGGMNTEAFF
TRBV5-1	.	once	TRBJ2-1	TGCGCCAGCAGCCCTTTTTGGAGGGAGGAAGCGGCGAGCTCCTACAATGAGCAGTTCTTC	CASSPFWREEAASSYNEQFF
TRBV6-1	.	.	TRBJ2-2	TGTGCCAGCAGCCGGGACGATCGGAACACCGGGGAGCTGTTTTTT	CASSRDDRNTGELFF
TRBV5-1	TRBD2	.	TRBJ2-2	TGCGCCAGCAGCTCGACTAGCGCGGCTGACACCGGGGAGCTGTTTTTT	CASSSTSAADTGELFF
TRBV2	.	large	TRBJ1-2	TGTGCCAGCGGCTCGGGACTCTATGGCTACACCTTC	CASGSGLYGYTF
TRBV5-4	.	few	TRBJ2-7	TGTGCCAGCAGGGAAGATCGCGGGCGGGACTCCTACGAGCAGTACTTC	CASREDRGRDSYEQYF
TRBV18	.	.	TRBJ1-3	TGTGCCAGCTCACCAGGCAGGGATGGAAACACCATATATTTT	CASSPGRDGNTIYF
TRBV28	TRBD2	.	TRBJ2-7	TGTGCCAGCAGTTTAGGTGGTGCTAGCGGGAGTCGTGGCGAGCAGTACTTC	CASSLGGASGSRGEQYF
TRBV7-9	.	.	TRBJ2-7	TGTGCCAGCAGCCATGCCAGCTACGAGCAGTACTTC	CASSHASYEQYF
TRBV29-1	.	.	TRBJ1-4	TGCAGCGTTGCAGGGGCCAATGAAAAACTGTTTTTT	CSVAGANEKLFF
TRBV27	.	few	TRBJ2-7	TGTGCCAGCAGTTTCCTGAGGGGATCCTACGAGCAGTACTTC	CASSFLRGSYEQYF
TRBV13	.	.	TRBJ2-2	TGTGCCAGCAGCTTACTGAACACCGGGGAGCTGTTTTTT	CASSLLNTGELFF
TRBV9	TRBD2	.	TRBJ2-3	TGTGCCAGCAGCACCGGACTAGCGGGGTTCACAGATACGCAGTATTTT	CASSTGLAGFTDTQYF
TRBV29-1	TRBD2	.	TRBJ2-1	TGCAGCGTATACCGCCCGGGGGGGGGCTACAATGAGCAGTTCTTC	CSVYRPGGGYNEQFF
TRBV4-2	.	.	TRBJ2-1	TGTGCCAGCAGCAAGGGGCGAGGGGGAGAAGGCAATGAGCAGTTCTTC	CASSKGRGGEGNEQFF
TRBV11-1	.	.	TRBJ2-5	TGTGCCAGCAGCTTATCGGTCAGGGAGACCCAGTACTTC	CASSLSVRETQYF
TRBV5-1	TRBD2	few	TRBJ2-7	TGCGCCAGCAGCCCTGGACTAGCCCCCTCTATCTACGAGCAGTACTTC	CASSPGLAPSIYEQYF
TRBV5-4	TRBD2	.	TRBJ2-1	TGTGCCAGCAGCATTAGCGGGAGGTACTACAATGAGCAGTTCTTC	CASSISGRYYNEQFF
TRBV5-1	TRBD1	.	TRBJ1-4	TGCGCCAGCAGCTTGGCCGGGACAGGTGGTGAAAAACTGTTTTTT	CASSLAGTGGEKLFF
TRBV5-1	.	.	TRBJ1-4	TGCGCCAGCAGCTTGCAACTAGGGGAGGAAAAACTGTTTTTT	CASSLQLGEEKLFF